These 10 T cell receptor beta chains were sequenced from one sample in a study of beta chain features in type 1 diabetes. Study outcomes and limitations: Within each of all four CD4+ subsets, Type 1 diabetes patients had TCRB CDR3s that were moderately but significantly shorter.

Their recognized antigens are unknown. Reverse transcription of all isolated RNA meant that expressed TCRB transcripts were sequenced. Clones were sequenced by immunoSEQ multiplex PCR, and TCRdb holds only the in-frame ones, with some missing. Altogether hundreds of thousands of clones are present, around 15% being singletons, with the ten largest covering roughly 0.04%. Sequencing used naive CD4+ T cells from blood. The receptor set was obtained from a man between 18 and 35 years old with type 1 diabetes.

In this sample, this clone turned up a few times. CDR3 DNA: TGTGCCAGCAGGAACAGCCCCAACTATGGCTACACCTTC. This gives the protein CASRNSPNYGYTF. This chain connects TRBV2 to TRBJ1-2, with unresolved D. In germline, CDR1 is SNHLY, CDR2 FYNNEI. CDR3 length: 13 residues. The germline V and J ends were trimmed by 6 bases and 2 bases, with 10 bases remaining between them.

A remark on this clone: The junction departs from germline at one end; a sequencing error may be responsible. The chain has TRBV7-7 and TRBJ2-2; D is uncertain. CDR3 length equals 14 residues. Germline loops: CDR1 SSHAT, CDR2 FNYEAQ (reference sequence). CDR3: CASSLETAAGELFF. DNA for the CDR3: TGTGCTAGCAGCTTAGAGACCGCAGCCGGGGAGCTGTTTTTT.

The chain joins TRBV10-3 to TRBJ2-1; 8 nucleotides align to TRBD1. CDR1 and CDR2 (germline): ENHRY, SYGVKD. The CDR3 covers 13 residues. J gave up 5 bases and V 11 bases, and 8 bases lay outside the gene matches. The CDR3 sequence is CASAGTGDNEQFF. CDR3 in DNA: TGTGCCTCGGCCGGGACAGGCGACAATGAGCAGTTCTTC.

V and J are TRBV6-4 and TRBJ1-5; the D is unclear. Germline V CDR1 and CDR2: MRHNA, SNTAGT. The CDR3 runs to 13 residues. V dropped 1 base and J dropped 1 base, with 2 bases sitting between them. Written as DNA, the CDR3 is TGTGCCAGCAGTGACTTGAGCAATCAGCCCCAGCATTTT. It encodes CASSDLSNQPQHF.

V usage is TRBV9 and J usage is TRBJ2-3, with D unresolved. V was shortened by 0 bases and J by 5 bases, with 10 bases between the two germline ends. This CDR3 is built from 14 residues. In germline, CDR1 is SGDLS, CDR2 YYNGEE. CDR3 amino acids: CASSVDGLRDTQYF. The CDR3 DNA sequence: TGTGCCAGCAGCGTAGATGGGCTGAGAGATACGCAGTATTTT.

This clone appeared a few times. The CDR3: CSASVGYGYTF. The CDR3, as DNA: TGCAGTGCTAGTGTTGGTTATGGCTACACCTTC. The V gene is TRBV20-1, the J gene TRBJ1-2, with D hard to call. CDR1 is DFQATT and CDR2 is SNEGSKA in the germline V gene (reference sequence). V lost 3 bases and J 5 bases, leaving 7 bases between the germline ends. The CDR3 is 11 amino acids.

CDR3 DNA: TGTGCCTGGGGGACGAAGGACAGGCTGGCCTACGAGCAGTACTTC. It is translated as CAWGTKDRLAYEQYF. The rearrangement links TRBV30 to TRBJ2-7; 7 bases agree with TRBD1. The CDR3 runs to 15 residues. The J segment lost 2 bases and the V segment lost 5 bases, leaving 12 bases of the junction unmatched. Germline V gives CDR1 GTSNPN, CDR2 SVGIG (reference sequence). Full variable domain (missing parts from reference TRBV30 and TRBJ2-7): SQTIHQWPATLVQPVGSPLSLECTVEGTSNPNLYWYRQAAGRGLQLLFYSVGIGQISSEVPQNLSASRPQDRQFILSSKKLLLSDSGFYLCAWGTKDRLAYEQYFGPGTRLTVT.

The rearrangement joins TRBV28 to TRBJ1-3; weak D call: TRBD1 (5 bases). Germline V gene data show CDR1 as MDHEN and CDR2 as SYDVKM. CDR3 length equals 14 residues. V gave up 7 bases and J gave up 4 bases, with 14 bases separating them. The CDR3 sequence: CASTGGQLGNTIYF. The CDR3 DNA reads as TGTGCCAGCACTGGAGGACAACTCGGAAACACCATATATTTT. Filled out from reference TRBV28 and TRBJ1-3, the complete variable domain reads DVKVTQSSRYLVKRTGEKVFLECVQDMDHENMFWYRQDPGLGLRLIYFSYDVKMKEKGDIPEGYSVSREKKERFSLILESASTNQTSMYLCASTGGQLGNTIYFGEGSWLTVV.

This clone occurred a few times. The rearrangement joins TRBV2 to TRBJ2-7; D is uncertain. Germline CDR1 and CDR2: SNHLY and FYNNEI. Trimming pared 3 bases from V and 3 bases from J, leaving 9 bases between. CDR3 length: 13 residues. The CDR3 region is CASSDGNLYEQYF. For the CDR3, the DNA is TGTGCCAGCAGTGATGGCAACCTCTACGAGCAGTACTTC.

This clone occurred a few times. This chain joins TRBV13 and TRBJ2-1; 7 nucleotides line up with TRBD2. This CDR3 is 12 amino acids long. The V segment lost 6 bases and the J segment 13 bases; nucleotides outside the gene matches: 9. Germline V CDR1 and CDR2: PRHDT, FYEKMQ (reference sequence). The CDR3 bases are TGTGCCAGCAGGGTCGTCGGGGACTACCAGTTCTTC. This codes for CASRVVGDYQFF.